A selection of T cell receptor beta chains follows, all from one sample in a study of cytomegalovirus exposure and HLA in healthy donors. Clones were sequenced by immunoSEQ multiplex PCR, and TCRdb holds only the in-frame ones, with some missing. Among 100,000 to 150,000 clones listed, about four fifths were seen once. Sequencing was carried out using PBMCs. The receptor set was obtained from an older woman in good health and CMV-seropositive. Each CDR3 is given with its conserved first and last residue. D genes are given only for firm matches. Expanded clones get a size class; other rows say once, few or many, or leave the size out.

V gene	D gene	clone size	J gene	CDR3 DNA	CDR3 protein
TRBV18	NA	NA	TRBJ1-3	TGTGCCAGCTCCCAAAGCGGTAGCTCTGGAAACACCATATATTTT	CASSQSGSSGNTIYF
TRBV7-6	TRBD1	few	TRBJ1-4	TGTGCCAGCAGCTTGGGACAGGGGAATGAAAAACTGTTTTTT	CASSLGQGNEKLFF
TRBV30	TRBD1	few	TRBJ1-4	TGTGCCTGGAGCACAGGGGGCACTAATGAAAAACTGTTTTTT	CAWSTGGTNEKLFF
TRBV30	TRBD1	NA	TRBJ2-7	TGTGCCTGGAGTGGACAGGGAATGGGCGAGCAGTACTTC	CAWSGQGMGEQYF
TRBV5-4	NA	once	TRBJ2-1	TGTGCCAGCAGCTTGAGATCGAGCAATGAGCAGTTCTTC	CASSLRSSNEQFF
TRBV19	NA	NA	TRBJ2-1	TGTGCCAGTAGTCGAGCCCGAGGGAGAATGAATGAGCAGTTCTTC	CASSRARGRMNEQFF
TRBV11-1	TRBD2	NA	TRBJ2-2	TGTGCCAGCAGCTTAGGTGTGACTAGCATCGGGGAGCTGTTTTTT	CASSLGVTSIGELFF
TRBV6-5	NA	NA	TRBJ1-2	TGTGCCAGCAGTTACATCGGGGAATATGGCTACACCTTC	CASSYIGEYGYTF
TRBV5-4	NA	NA	TRBJ2-2	TGTGCCACCAATAGGGGACTGGGTTCAACCGGGGAGCTGTTTTTT	CATNRGLGSTGELFF
TRBV5-1	NA	NA	TRBJ2-1	TGCGCCAGCAGCTTCCTTCCTACATCGGGCTCCTACAATGAGCAGTTCTTC	CASSFLPTSGSYNEQFF
TRBV6-6	NA	NA	TRBJ1-4	TGTGCCAGCAGCGACAGCGCCGGTGAAAAACTGTTTTTT	CASSDSAGEKLFF
TRBV2	TRBD1	NA	TRBJ1-6	TGTGCCAGCAGTCTAGAAGCAGGGGGTAAACTCCTCCACTTT	CASSLEAGGKLLHF